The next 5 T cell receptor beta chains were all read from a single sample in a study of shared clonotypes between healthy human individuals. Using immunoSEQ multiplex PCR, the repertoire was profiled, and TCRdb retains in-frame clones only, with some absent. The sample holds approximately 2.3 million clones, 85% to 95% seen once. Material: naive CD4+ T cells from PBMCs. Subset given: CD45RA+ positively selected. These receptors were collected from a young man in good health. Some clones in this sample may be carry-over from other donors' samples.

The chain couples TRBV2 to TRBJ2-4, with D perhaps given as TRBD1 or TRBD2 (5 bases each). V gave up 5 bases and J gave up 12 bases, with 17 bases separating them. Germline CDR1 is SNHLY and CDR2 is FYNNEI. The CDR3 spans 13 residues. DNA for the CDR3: TGTGCCAGCAGTCCCGGGGCCCATAGGGGTCAGTACTTC. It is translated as CASSPGAHRGQYF.

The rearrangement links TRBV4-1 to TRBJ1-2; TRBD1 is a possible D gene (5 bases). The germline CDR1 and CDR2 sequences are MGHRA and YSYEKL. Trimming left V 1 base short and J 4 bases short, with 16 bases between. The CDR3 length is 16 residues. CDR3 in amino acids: CASSQVRGARAYGYTF. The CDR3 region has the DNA TGCGCCAGCAGCCAAGTTCGTGGGGCGAGGGCCTATGGCTACACCTTC.

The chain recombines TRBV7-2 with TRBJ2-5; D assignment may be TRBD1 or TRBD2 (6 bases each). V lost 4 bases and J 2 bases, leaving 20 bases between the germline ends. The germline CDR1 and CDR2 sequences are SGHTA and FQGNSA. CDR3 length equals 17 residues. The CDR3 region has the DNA TGTGCCAGCAGCTACCCTCTCCGGGGGCGTAGACAAGAGACCCAGTACTTC. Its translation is CASSYPLRGRRQETQYF. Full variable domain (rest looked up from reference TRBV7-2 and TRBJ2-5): GAGVSQSPSNKVTEKGKDVELRCDPISGHTALYWYRQSLGQGLEFLIYFQGNSAPDKSGLPSDRFSAERTGGSVSTLTIQRTQQEDSAVYLCASSYPLRGRRQETQYFGPGTRLLVL.

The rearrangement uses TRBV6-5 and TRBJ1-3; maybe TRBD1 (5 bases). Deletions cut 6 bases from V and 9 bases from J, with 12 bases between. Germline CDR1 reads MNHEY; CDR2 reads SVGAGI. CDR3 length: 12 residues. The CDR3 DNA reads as TGTGCCAGCAGAGAGGCCGGGGGCACCATATATTTT. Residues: CASREAGGTIYF.

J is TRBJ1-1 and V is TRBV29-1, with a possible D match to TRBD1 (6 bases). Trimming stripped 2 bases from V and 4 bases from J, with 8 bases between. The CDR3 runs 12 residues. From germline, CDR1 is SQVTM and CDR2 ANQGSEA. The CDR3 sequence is CSVEKGVTEAFF. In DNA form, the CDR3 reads TGCAGCGTTGAAAAGGGGGTCACTGAAGCTTTCTTT.